A selection of T cell receptor beta chains follows, all from one sample in a study of blood T cells in healthy people across ages. TCRdb called the 5' RACE reads again in MiXCR, with one record for every CDR3 protein. The profile covers some 690,000 distinct CDR3 sequences, with 20% to 25% appearing a single time and approximately 20% taken by the ten largest. Material: blood. These receptors originate from a man aged 65-85 years in good health. The CDR3 runs from the conserved cysteine through the conserved F or W. Each record gives: V gene, clone size, J gene, CDR3 protein. Clone size is shown for a subset of rows, as once, few, many or a class of expanded clone.

TRBV29-1,-,TRBJ2-5,CSVEDRGETQYF
TRBV18,few,TRBJ2-3,CASSPGLTGAATDTQYF
TRBV2,-,TRBJ1-1,CASSYDRGLTEAFF
TRBV18,-,TRBJ2-1,CASSHRRTKHNEQFF
TRBV18,few,TRBJ2-5,CASSPGSVETQYF
TRBV28,many,TRBJ1-2,CASTTRGRANYGYTF
TRBV11-1,-,TRBJ2-2,CASSPTGSKATGELFF
TRBV24-1,few,TRBJ1-2,CATSDAGRNYGYTF
TRBV7-3,few,TRBJ2-2,CASSLNSRSGELFF
TRBV7-9,many,TRBJ1-1,CASSDRQGRTEAFF
TRBV27,-,TRBJ2-3,CASRKTSGGASRTQYF
TRBV7-2,-,TRBJ1-2,CASSSNIGGGYTF
TRBV12-3/TRBV12-4,-,TRBJ2-1,CASRWASEQFF
TRBV5-1,few,TRBJ2-3,CASSLSSAGGTDTQYF
TRBV7-2,-,TRBJ2-5,CASSLLAGVTFF
TRBV20-1,few,-,CSAESDTLYEQYF
TRBV15,few,TRBJ2-7,CATSRATFQSGSHYEQYF
TRBV10-1,few,TRBJ2-4,CASSAGTEAKNIQYF
TRBV12-3/TRBV12-4,-,TRBJ1-2,CASSLRKGGGFYGYTF
TRBV6-5,-,TRBJ1-5,CASRPLQGGGGPQHF
TRBV29-1,-,TRBJ1-2,CSARTVNYGYTF
TRBV4-1,-,TRBJ2-3,CASSQSQGVGTGNFDTQYF
TRBV7-2,few,TRBJ2-1,CASSLGDIFRQFF
TRBV12-3/TRBV12-4,-,TRBJ1-4,CASSRDRSKEKLFF